The 6 T cell receptor beta chains presented below share a single source sample, sequenced in a study of cytomegalovirus exposure and HLA in healthy donors. A multiplex PCR was run with 60 Vbeta primers and 13 Jbeta primers. TCRdb's table, derived via immunoSEQ multiplex PCR, lists solely in-frame clones and lacks some. The table lists 90,000 to 100,000 clones, with around 3.4% in the top ten. Sequenced material: PBMCs. The receptors derive from a woman aged 30 to 39 in good health and CMV-seronegative.

J is TRBJ2-7 and V is TRBV28; D is perhaps TRBD1 (6 bases). The CDR3 loop spans 17 amino acids. The V gene lost 11 bases and the J gene lost 0 bases, with 26 bases spanning the gap. Germline V gene data show CDR1 as MDHEN and CDR2 as SYDVKM. CDR3 region: CADQVEGERLTSYEQYF. In nucleotides, the CDR3 is TGTGCCGACCAAGTCGAGGGGGAGAGGCTCACCTCCTACGAGCAGTACTTC.

This rearrangement joins TRBV6-5 to TRBJ2-1; 7 positions match TRBD1. Germline assignment: CDR1 MNHEY and CDR2 SVGAGI. The CDR3 spans 16 residues. V was clipped by 0 bases and J by 2 bases; unmatched bases: 4. CDR3 nucleotide sequence: TGTGCCAGCAGTTACTCTCGGGACAGTACCTACAATGAGCAGTTCTTC. Encoded protein: CASSYSRDSTYNEQFF.

The chain recombines TRBV27 with TRBJ1-4, with D possibly matching TRBD1 (5 bases). CDR3 length equals 17 residues. V lost 4 bases, J lost 6 bases, and 21 bases lay in between. Germline CDR1 reads MNHEY; CDR2 reads SMNVEV (reference sequence). The CDR3 DNA sequence: TGTGCCAGCAGTTGCCCCCCGGGGGAGGGGTCCGATGAAAAACTGTTTTTT. Translated, it gives CASSCPPGEGSDEKLFF.

The V gene is TRBV11-2, the J gene TRBJ2-3; D ambiguous. The V end lost 3 bases, the J end lost 2 bases, and 9 bases lay between the germline ends. The CDR3 runs to 14 residues. Germline V gives CDR1 SGHAT, CDR2 FQNNGV. The CDR3: CASSFGLLTDTQYF. For the CDR3, the DNA is TGTGCCAGCAGCTTTGGCCTTCTCACAGATACGCAGTATTTT.

The chain links TRBV6-1 to TRBJ2-7; 10 nucleotides align to TRBD2. The length of the CDR3 is 15 residues. Germline assignment: CDR1 MNHNS and CDR2 SASEGT. Trimming took 2 bases from V and 2 from J; bases not matched to a gene: 3. The CDR3 DNA reads TGTGCCAGCAGTGAACGGCTAGCGGGAGCCTACGAGCAGTACTTC. This sequence encodes CASSERLAGAYEQYF.

The rearrangement joins TRBV29-1 to TRBJ2-2; possible D gene TRBD1, 6 bases. V lost 4 bases to trimming and J lost 4 bases, with 10 bases between them. Per germline, CDR1 SQVTM and CDR2 ANQGSEA. The CDR3 runs 13 residues. The CDR3 spells CSVGRTATGELFF. For the CDR3, the DNA is TGCAGCGTTGGCCGGACAGCCACCGGGGAGCTGTTTTTT.